The clone carrying this T cell receptor beta chain showed up just a few times. The study reverse transcribed the entire isolated RNA, so it sequenced expressed TCRB transcripts. Naive, central memory and regulatory T cell samples averaged around 3.9 million immunoSEQ reads each. The table came from immunoSEQ multiplex PCR; TCRdb's copy has only in-frame clones and leaves some out. Among fewer than 250,000 clones listed, roughly 9.6% were seen once. The V end lost 4 bases, the J end lost 2 bases, and 12 bases lay between the germline ends. This CDR3 contains 14 residues. Looked up from germline, CDR1 is WSHSY and CDR2 is SAAADI. The sample is drawn from a study of beta chain features in type 1 diabetes. Study background: In all, around 100,000,000 sorted cells from all samples were analyzed.

All sorted populations exceeded 95% purity. This chain joins TRBV10-2 and TRBJ2-7, with a tentative D call TRBD1 (5 bases). The sequence came from a woman aged 18-29 years in good health. What was sequenced was naive CD4+ T cells from blood. The CDR3 DNA reads as TGCGCCAGCAGTGTCGCAGGGTCACCCTACGAGCAGTACTTC. Translation gives CASSVAGSPYEQYF.